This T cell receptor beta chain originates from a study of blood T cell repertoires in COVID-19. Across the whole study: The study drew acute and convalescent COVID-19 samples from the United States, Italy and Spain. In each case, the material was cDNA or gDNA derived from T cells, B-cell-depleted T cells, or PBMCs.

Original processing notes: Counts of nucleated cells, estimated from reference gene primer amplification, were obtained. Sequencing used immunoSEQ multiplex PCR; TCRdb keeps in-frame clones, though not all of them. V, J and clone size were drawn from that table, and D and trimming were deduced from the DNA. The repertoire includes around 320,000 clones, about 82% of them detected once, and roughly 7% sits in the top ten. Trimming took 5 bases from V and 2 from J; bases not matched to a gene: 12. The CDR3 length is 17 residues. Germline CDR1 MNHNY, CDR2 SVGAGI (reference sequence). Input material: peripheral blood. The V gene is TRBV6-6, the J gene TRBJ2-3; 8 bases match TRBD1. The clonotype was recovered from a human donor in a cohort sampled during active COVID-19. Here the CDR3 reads CASSHGQGEKITDTQYF. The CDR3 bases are TGTGCCAGCAGTCATGGACAGGGCGAAAAGATCACAGATACGCAGTATTTT.